Presented here are 11 T cell receptor beta chains from one specimen sequenced in a study of blood T cell repertoires in COVID-19. Generated by immunoSEQ multiplex PCR, the TCRdb table keeps only in-frame clones and is missing some. The sample lists nearly 45,000 clones; about 86% were seen once. The sample taken for sequencing was peripheral blood. These receptors were obtained from a human donor in a cohort sampled during active COVID-19.

The V gene is TRBV7-3, the J gene TRBJ2-1; 9 nucleotides match TRBD2. Unmatched junction bases numbered 5, after V lost 5 bases and J lost 6 bases. CDR1 and CDR2 from the germline V gene are SGHTA and FQGTGA. CDR3 size: 14 residues. CDR3 region: CASSASGVINEQFF. CDR3 in DNA: TGTGCCAGCAGCGCTAGCGGGGTTATCAATGAGCAGTTCTTC.

This sequence joins TRBV6-4 and TRBJ1-5; 8 bases map to TRBD1. This CDR3 is 15 amino acids long. J was trimmed by 4 bases and V by 6 bases; bases with no gene match: 8. Germline V gene sequence: CDR1 MRHNA, CDR2 SNTAGT. CDR3 sequence: CASSEQGGLNQPQHF. The CDR3 region has the DNA TGTGCCAGCAGCGAACAGGGGGGTTTGAATCAGCCCCAGCATTTT.

V and J are TRBV6-1 and TRBJ2-7; D perhaps matches TRBD1 (5 bases). Trimming pared 3 bases from V and 5 bases from J, leaving 8 bases between. CDR3 length: 12 residues. From germline, CDR1 is MNHNS and CDR2 SASEGT. Written as DNA, the CDR3 is TGTGCCAGCAGTGATCAGGGCAACGAGCAGTACTTC. It codes for CASSDQGNEQYF.

This sequence joins TRBV4-2 and TRBJ2-5; 9 bases fit TRBD2. Germline CDR1 reads LGHNA; CDR2 reads YNFKEQ. V shed 0 bases, J shed 4 bases, and the junction held 6 bases outside the gene matches. The CDR3 is 16 residues long. The CDR3 bases are TGTGCCAGCAGCCAAGAGGTAGCGGGGGAGGGAGAGACCCAGTACTTC. Its protein is CASSQEVAGEGETQYF.

The V gene is TRBV11-2, the J gene TRBJ2-3; 7 bases fit TRBD2. CDR1 SGHAT and CDR2 FQNNGV come from the germline V gene. This CDR3 region has 16 residues. J was trimmed by 2 bases and V by 8 bases; bases with no gene match: 13. DNA of the CDR3: TGTGCCAGCGAGCCTTTAGACGGGGGGACCACAGATACGCAGTATTTT. Residues: CASEPLDGGTTDTQYF.

The V gene is TRBV28, the J gene TRBJ1-6; TRBD1 matches at 10 bases. V shed 10 bases and J 8 bases; nucleotides not matched to a gene: 2. The CDR3 sequence is 12 residues long. CDR1 MDHEN and CDR2 SYDVKM come from the germline V gene. The DNA for the CDR3 is TGTGCCATAGGGACAGGGGATTCACCCCTCCACTTT. It yields the protein CAIGTGDSPLHF.

This clone showed up just once. J is TRBJ2-5 and V is TRBV2, with a weak D call TRBD1 (6 bases). The CDR3 extends over 13 amino acids. Looked up from germline, CDR1 is SNHLY and CDR2 is FYNNEI. The germline V and J ends were trimmed by 5 bases and 3 bases, with 10 bases remaining between them. CDR3: CASSTTGKETQYF. The CDR3 coding sequence is TGTGCCAGCAGTACGACAGGAAAAGAGACCCAGTACTTC.

The chain couples TRBV15 to TRBJ1-1; 7 nucleotides align to TRBD1. J was trimmed by 5 bases and V by 0 bases; bases with no gene match: 3. Germline V CDR1 and CDR2: LNHNV, YYDKDF (reference sequence). The CDR3 is 14 residues long. The chain's CDR3 is CATSRDRGRTEAFF. The CDR3, as DNA: TGTGCCACCAGCAGAGACAGGGGGAGGACTGAAGCTTTCTTT.

The chain joins TRBV5-1 to TRBJ2-3, with 7 bases lining up with TRBD1. V shed 2 bases, J shed 0 bases, and the junction held 3 bases outside the gene matches. The germline gives CDR1 SGHRS, CDR2 YFSETQ. The CDR3 is 15 amino acids. CDR3 in DNA: TGCGCCAGCAGCTTAGGGGGCCCGAGCACAGATACGCAGTATTTT. It is translated as CASSLGGPSTDTQYF.

This chain uses TRBV4-1 with TRBJ1-5; 10 bases match TRBD1. With V trimmed by 4 bases and J by 4 bases, 4 bases remained unmatched. There are 15 residues in the CDR3. Germline CDR1 is MGHRA and CDR2 is YSYEKL. The CDR3 here is CASSLGQGVNQPQHF. The DNA for the CDR3 is TGCGCCAGCAGCCTAGGACAGGGGGTAAATCAGCCCCAGCATTTT.

The chain combines TRBV6-2 or TRBV6-3 with TRBJ1-4; TRBD1 matches 10 bases. The V segment lost 2 bases and the J segment 8 bases; nucleotides outside the gene matches: 5. Germline assignment: CDR1 MNHEY and CDR2 SVGEGT. CDR3 length: 15 amino acids. The CDR3 here is CASSYPGQGREKLFF. CDR3 sequence (DNA): TGTGCCAGCAGTTACCCGGGACAGGGGAGGGAAAAACTGTTTTTT.